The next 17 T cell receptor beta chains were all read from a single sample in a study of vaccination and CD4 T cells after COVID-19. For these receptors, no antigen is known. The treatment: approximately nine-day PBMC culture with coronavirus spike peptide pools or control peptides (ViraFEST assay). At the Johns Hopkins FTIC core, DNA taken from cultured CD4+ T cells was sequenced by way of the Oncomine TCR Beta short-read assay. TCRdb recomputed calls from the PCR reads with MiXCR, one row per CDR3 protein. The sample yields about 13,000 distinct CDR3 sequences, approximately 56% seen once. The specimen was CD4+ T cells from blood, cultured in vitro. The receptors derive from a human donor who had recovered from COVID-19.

CDR3 sequence (DNA): TGTGCCAGCAGCTCTGGGACTAGCGGTTATAACACCGGGGAGCTGTTTTTT. It codes for CASSSGTSGYNTGELFF. The chain uses TRBV5-4 and TRBJ2-2; 11 nucleotides line up with TRBD2. The CDR3 is made up of 17 amino acids. V trimming: 3 bases; J trimming: 2 bases; junction bases outside the gene matches: 6. Germline V lookup: CDR1 SGHNT, CDR2 YYREEE (reference sequence).

CDR3: CSVAGLAGEGVTDTQYF. The DNA for the CDR3 is TGCAGTGTCGCCGGACTAGCGGGAGAAGGGGTAACAGATACGCAGTATTTT. This chain joins TRBV20-1 and TRBJ2-3, with 13 bases aligning to TRBD2. V shed 7 bases, J shed 3 bases, and the junction held 13 bases outside the gene matches. This CDR3 is built from 17 residues. In germline, CDR1 is DFQATT, CDR2 SNEGSKA (reference sequence).

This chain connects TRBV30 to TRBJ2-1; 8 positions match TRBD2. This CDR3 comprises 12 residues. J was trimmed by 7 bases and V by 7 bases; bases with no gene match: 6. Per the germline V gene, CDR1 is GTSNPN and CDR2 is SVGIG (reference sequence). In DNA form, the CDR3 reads TGTGCCTTGAGGACTAGCTTTAATGAGCAGTTCTTC. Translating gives CALRTSFNEQFF.

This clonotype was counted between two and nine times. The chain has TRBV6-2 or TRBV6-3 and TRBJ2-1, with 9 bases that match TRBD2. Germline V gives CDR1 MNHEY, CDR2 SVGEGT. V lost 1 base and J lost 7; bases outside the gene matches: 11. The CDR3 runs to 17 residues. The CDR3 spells CASSYYLAGGPGNEQFF. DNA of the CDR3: TGTGCCAGCAGTTACTATCTGGCGGGAGGGCCAGGTAATGAGCAGTTCTTC.

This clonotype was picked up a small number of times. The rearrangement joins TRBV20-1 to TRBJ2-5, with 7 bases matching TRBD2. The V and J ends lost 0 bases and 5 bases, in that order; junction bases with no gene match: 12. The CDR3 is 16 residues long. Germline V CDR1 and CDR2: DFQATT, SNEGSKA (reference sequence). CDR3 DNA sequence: TGCAGTGCTAGAGATACCGGGGGGACCCGGGACGAGACCCAGTACTTC. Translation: CSARDTGGTRDETQYF.

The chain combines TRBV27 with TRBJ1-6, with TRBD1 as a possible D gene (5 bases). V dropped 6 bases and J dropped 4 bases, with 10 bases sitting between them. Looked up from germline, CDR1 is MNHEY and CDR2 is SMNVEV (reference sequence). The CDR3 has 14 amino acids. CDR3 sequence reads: CASSRRQYNSPLHF. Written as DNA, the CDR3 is TGTGCCAGCAGCCGACGACAGTATAATTCACCCCTCCACTTT.

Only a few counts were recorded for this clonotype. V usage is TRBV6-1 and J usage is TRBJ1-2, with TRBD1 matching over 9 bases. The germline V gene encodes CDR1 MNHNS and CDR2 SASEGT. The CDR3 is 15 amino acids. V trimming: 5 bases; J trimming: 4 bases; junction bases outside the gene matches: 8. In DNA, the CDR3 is TGTGCCAGCAGTCCCTACAGGGGGCTGATCTATGGCTACACCTTC. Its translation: CASSPYRGLIYGYTF.

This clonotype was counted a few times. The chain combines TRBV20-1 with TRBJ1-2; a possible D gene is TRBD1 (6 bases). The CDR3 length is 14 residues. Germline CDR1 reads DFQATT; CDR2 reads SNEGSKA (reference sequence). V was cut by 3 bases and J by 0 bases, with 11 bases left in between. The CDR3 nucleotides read TGCAGTGCTAGGAGGGGGATTACTAACTATGGCTACACCTTC. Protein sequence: CSARRGITNYGYTF.

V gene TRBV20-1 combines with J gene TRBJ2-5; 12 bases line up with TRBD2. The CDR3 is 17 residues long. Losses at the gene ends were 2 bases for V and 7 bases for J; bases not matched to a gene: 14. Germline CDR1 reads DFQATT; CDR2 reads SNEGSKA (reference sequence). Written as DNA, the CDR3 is TGCAGTGCTAGACCCAGGGGGACTAGCGGGCCCTGGCGGACCCAGTACTTC. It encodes CSARPRGTSGPWRTQYF.

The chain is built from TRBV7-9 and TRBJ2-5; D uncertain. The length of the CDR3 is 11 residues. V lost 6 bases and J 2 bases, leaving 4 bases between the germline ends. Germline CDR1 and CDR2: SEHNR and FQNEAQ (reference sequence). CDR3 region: CASSHQETQYF. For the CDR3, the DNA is TGTGCCAGCAGTCATCAAGAGACCCAGTACTTC.

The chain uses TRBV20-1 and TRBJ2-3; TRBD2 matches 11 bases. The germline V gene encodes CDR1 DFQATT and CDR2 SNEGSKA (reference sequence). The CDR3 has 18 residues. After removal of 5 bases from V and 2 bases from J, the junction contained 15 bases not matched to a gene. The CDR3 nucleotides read TGCAGTGCTCCCTTGGGTAGCGGGAGGGGGCGGTTCACAGATACGCAGTATTTT. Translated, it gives CSAPLGSGRGRFTDTQYF.

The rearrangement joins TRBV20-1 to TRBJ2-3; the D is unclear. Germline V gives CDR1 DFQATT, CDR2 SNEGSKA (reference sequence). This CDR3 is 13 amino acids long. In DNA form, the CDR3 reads TGCAGGTGTTCAGCACTTCGCACAGATACGCAGTATTTT. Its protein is CRCSALRTDTQYF.

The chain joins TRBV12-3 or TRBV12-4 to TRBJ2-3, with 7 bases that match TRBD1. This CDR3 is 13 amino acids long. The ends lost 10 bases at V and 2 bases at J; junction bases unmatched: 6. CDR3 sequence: CATQGQNTDTQYF. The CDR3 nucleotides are TGTGCCACCCAGGGACAGAACACAGATACGCAGTATTTT.

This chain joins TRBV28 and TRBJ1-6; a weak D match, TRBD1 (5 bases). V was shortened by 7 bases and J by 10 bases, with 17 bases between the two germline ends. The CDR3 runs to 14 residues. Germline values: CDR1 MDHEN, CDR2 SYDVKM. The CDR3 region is CASTPRQGRSPLHF. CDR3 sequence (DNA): TGTGCCAGCACCCCCCGGCAGGGAAGATCACCCCTCCACTTT.

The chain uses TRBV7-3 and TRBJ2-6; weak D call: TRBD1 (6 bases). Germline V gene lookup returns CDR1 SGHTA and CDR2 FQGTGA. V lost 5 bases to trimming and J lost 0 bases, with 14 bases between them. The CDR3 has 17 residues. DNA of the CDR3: TGTGCCAGCAGCCCAGGGACACAAAGCTCTGGGGCCAACGTCCTGACTTTC. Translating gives CASSPGTQSSGANVLTF. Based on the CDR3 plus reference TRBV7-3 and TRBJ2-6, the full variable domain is GAGVSQTPSNKVTEKGKYVELRCDPISGHTALYWYRQSLGQGPEFLIYFQGTGAADDSGLPNDRFFAVRPEGSVSTLKIQRTERGDSAVYLCASSPGTQSSGANVLTFGAGSRLTVL.

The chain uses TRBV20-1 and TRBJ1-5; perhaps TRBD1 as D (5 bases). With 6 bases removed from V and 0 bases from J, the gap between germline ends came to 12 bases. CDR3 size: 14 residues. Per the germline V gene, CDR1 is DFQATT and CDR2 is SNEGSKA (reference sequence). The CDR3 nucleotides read TGCAGTGCAAACGAGGGGTATAGCAATCAGCCCCAGCATTTT. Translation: CSANEGYSNQPQHF.

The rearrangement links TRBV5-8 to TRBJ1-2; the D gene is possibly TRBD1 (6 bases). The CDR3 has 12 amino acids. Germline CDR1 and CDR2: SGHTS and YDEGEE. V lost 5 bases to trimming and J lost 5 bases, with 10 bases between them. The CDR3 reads CASRLQGYGYTF. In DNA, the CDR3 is TGTGCCAGCAGACTGCAGGGGTATGGCTACACCTTC. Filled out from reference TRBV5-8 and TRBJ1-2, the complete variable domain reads EAGVTQSPTHLIKTRGQQATLRCSPISGHTSVYWYQQALGLGLQFLLWYDEGEERNRGNFPPRFSGRQFPNYSSELNVNALELEDSALYLCASRLQGYGYTFGSGTRLTVV.